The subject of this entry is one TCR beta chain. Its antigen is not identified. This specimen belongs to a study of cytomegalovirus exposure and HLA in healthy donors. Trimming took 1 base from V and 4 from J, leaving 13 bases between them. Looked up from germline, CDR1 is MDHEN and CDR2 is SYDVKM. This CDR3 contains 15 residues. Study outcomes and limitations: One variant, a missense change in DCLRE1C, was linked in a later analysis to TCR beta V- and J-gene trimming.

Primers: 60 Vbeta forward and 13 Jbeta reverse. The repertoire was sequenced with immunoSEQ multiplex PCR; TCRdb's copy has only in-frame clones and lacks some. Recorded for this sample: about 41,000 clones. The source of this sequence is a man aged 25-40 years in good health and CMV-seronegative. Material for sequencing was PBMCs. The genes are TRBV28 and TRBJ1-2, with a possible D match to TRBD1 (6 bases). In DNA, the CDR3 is TGTGCCAGCAGTTTATCCGGGACACGTTCCTATGGCTACACCTTC. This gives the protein CASSLSGTRSYGYTF.